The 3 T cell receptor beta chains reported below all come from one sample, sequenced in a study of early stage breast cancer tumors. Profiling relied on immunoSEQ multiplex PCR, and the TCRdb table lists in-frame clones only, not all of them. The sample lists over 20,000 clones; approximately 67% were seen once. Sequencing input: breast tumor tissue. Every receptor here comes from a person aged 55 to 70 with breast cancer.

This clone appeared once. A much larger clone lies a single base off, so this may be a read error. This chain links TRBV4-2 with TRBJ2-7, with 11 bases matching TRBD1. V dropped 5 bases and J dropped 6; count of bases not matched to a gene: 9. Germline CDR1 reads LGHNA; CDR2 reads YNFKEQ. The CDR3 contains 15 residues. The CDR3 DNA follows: TGTGCCAGCAGCTGGGGCGGACAGGGGGCTAGCGAGCAGTACTTC. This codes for CASSWGGQGASEQYF.

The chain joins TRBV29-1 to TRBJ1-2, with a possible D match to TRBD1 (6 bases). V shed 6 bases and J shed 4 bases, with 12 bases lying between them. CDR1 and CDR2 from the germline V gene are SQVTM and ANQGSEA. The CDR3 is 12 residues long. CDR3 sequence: CSVRDTSYGYTF. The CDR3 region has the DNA TGCAGCGTCCGGGACACAAGCTATGGCTACACCTTC.

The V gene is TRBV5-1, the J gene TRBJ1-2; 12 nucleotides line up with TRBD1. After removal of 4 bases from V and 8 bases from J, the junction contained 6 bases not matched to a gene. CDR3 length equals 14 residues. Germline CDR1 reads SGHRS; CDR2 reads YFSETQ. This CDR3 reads CASSGTGGQNGYTF. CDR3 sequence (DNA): TGCGCCAGCAGCGGGACAGGGGGCCAAAACGGCTACACCTTC.